This TCR beta chain was identified during a study of blood T cell repertoires in COVID-19 (dated by TCRdb to about 2020). In the study overall: The collaborator samples originated in the United States, Italy and Spain and spanned the acute and convalescent phases of COVID-19. The samples were drawn from two sources: the first 160 participants of the ongoing ImmuneRACE study, and 1,200 or so subjects contributed by 6 global collaborators. Where available, HLA class I and class II types were taken from metadata supplied by the sample provider and were not determined by assay-based typing. The prospective study material was composed of cDNA or gDNA derived from T cells, B-cell-depleted T cells, or PBMCs. The repertoires were released in a freely available public database intended as a resource for research on the immune response to SARS-CoV-2. The dataset comprised deeply sampled blood TCRbeta repertoires from subjects exposed to, actively infected with, or recovered from COVID-19. The sample metadata nearly always contained a de-identified subject ID, COVID-19 status, age in years and sex. What the authors observed across the whole study: The amount of clinical and demographic metadata varied by source and participant and was provided uncurated.

The CDR3 has 14 amino acids, counting the end cysteine and phenylalanine. This entry keeps only the CDR3 DNA: 42 bases, framed from base 1. For CDR1 and CDR2, the germline V gene lists SGHVS and FQNEAQ. V lost 3 bases and J lost 3 bases; the stretch between them is 9 bases long. TCRbeta CDR3 regions were amplified from genomic DNA using the immunoSEQ Assay, a bias-controlled multiplex PCR. As for the authors' bioinformatics: Within the assay, amplification of reference gene primers was used to estimate how many nucleated cells each sample contained. To quantify the absolute abundance of each unique TCRbeta CDR3 rearrangement, sequence reads were collapsed and filtered. For each sample, productive Simpson clonality was calculated by taking the square root of Simpson's diversity index across productive rearrangements. TCRdb's version of the immuneACCESS table is confined to in-frame rearrangements and falls short of the full clone set. An unresolved V gene accounts for under half of the shortfall where checked; the remainder is of unknown origin. V and J calls and clone size are given by that table; D and trimming were obtained from the DNA. In all, the sample holds a few hundred thousand clones, and about 85% of those were seen once. Under 6% of the sample is held by the ten biggest clonotypes.

Turning to this clone: Its antigen specificity is not known. Base qualities were left out, and no much larger clone turns up one base away.

In the prospective study, participants were roughly 18 to 89 years old, resided in 24 geographic areas of the United States, and were enrolled through a virtual design. To assign participants to cohorts, the prospective study relied on clinical history that participants themselves reported in a screening survey and a study questionnaire. ImmuneRACE Cohort 3 recovered participants were defined by two consecutive negative NP/OP PCR tests, healthcare professional clearance, or symptom resolution. Mobile phlebotomists in the prospective study collected whole blood, serum and a nasopharyngeal or oropharyngeal swab from every participant. Additional blood draws and questionnaires over a 2-month period could optionally be provided by prospective study participants. Prospective study blood samples were shipped either frozen or at room temperature before DNA extraction.

The sequence came from a woman aged 25 to 45 who had recovered from COVID-19. The rearranged chain carries TRBV7-8 and TRBJ1-5; the D segment could be TRBD1, given 5 matching bases. Material: PBMCs or T cells enriched from blood (not recorded which). CDR3 loop: CASSLGRDNQPQHF. The DNA is as follows: TGTGCCAGCAGCTTGGGCAGGGACAATCAGCCCCAGCATTTT.